The entry below describes one TCR beta chain. This clone was observed a single time. The specificity of this receptor is unknown. No base qualities exist here, and no much larger clone lies one base off it. The sample has other DNA sequences that encode this CDR3 too. This sample was included in a study of blood T cell repertoires in COVID-19 (dated by TCRdb to 2019 to 2021). General notes on the study: The collaborator samples originated in the United States, Italy and Spain and spanned the acute and convalescent phases of COVID-19. Samples came from the ongoing ImmuneRACE study (first 160 participants) plus 1,254 subjects from 6 global collaborators. A de-identified subject ID, COVID-19 status, age in years and sex were almost always included in the sample metadata. Where available, HLA class I and class II types were taken from metadata supplied by the sample provider and were not determined by assay-based typing. Deeply sampled blood TCRbeta repertoires from subjects exposed to, actively infected with, or recovered from COVID-19 were included in the dataset. The repertoires were made available in a free public database intended to serve as a resource for research on the immune response to SARS-CoV-2. The material from the prospective study consisted of cDNA or gDNA derived from T cells, B-cell-depleted T cells, or PBMCs. What the work shows at the level of the full study, not this receptor alone: How much clinical and demographic metadata was included differed by source and by participant, and the metadata was provided uncurated.

TCRbeta CDR3 regions were amplified from genomic DNA using the immunoSEQ Assay, a bias-controlled multiplex PCR. On the study's bioinformatics: Within the assay, amplification of reference gene primers was used to estimate how many nucleated cells each sample contained. Sequence reads were collapsed and filtered to measure the absolute abundance of every unique TCRbeta CDR3 rearrangement. For each sample, productive Simpson clonality was calculated by taking the square root of Simpson's diversity index across productive rearrangements. TCRdb stores this immuneACCESS table with in-frame sequences only. Part of the clones is absent; in the studies checked, under half of the shortfall reflects unresolved V genes, and no reason is known for the rest. V and J calls and clone size are given by that table; D and trimming were obtained from the DNA. In all, the sample holds 100,000 to 150,000 clones, and over 55% of those were seen once. The biggest ten clones account for roughly 2.2% of the sample.

The V and J ends are trimmed by 3 bases and 5 bases, leaving 4 bases between them. The CDR3 has 11 amino acids, counting the end cysteine and phenylalanine. Only CDR3 DNA is held: 33 bases, read in frame from base 1. Each collaborating institution followed its own protocols to collect whole blood in K2EDTA tubes. For TCRbeta analysis, collaborator samples were shipped as frozen whole blood, as isolated PBMCs, or as DNA extracted from either sample type. Sequences were obtained from peripheral blood. The clonotype originates from a woman aged 70-85 years with acute or convalescent COVID-19. The chain joins TRBV12-3 or TRBV12-4 to TRBJ1-1, with no D gene named confidently. The DNA sequence follows: TGTGCCAGCAGTTTGTCTACTGAAGCTTTCTTT. This translates into CASSLSTEAFF.